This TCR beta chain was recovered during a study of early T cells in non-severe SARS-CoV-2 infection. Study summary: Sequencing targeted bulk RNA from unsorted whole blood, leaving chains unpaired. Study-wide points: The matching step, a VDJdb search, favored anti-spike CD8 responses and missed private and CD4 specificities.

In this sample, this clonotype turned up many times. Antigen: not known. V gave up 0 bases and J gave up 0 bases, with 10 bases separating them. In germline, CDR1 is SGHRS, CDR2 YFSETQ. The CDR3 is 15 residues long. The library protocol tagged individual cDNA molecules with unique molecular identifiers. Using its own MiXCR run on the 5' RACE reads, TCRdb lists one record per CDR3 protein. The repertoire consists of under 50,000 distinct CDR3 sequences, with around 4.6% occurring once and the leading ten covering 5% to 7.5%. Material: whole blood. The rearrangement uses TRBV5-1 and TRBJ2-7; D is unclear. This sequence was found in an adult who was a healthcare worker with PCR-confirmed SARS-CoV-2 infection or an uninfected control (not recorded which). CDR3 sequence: CASSLGQVNSYEQYF. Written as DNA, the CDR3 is TGCGCCAGCAGCTTGGGTCAGGTAAACTCCTACGAGCAGTACTTC. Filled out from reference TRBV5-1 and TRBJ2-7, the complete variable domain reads KAGVTQTPRYLIKTRGQQVTLSCSPISGHRSVSWYQQTPGQGLQFLFEYFSETQRNKGNFPGRFSGRQFSNSRSEMNVSTLELGDSALYLCASSLGQVNSYEQYFGPGTRLTVT.